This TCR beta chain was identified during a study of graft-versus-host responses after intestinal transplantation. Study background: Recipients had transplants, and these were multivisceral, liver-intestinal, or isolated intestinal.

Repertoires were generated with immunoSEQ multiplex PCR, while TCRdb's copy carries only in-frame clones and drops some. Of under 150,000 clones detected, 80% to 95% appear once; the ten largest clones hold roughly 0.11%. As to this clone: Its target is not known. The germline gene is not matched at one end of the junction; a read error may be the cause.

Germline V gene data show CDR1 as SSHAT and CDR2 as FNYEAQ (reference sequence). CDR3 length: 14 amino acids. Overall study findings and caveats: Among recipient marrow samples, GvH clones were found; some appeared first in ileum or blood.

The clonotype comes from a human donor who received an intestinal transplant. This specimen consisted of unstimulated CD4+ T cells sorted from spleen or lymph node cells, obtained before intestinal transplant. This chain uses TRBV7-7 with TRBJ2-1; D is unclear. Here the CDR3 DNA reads TGTGCTAGCAGCCCCATGGAGACGGCCGGTGAGCAGTTCTTC. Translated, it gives CASSPMETAGEQFF.